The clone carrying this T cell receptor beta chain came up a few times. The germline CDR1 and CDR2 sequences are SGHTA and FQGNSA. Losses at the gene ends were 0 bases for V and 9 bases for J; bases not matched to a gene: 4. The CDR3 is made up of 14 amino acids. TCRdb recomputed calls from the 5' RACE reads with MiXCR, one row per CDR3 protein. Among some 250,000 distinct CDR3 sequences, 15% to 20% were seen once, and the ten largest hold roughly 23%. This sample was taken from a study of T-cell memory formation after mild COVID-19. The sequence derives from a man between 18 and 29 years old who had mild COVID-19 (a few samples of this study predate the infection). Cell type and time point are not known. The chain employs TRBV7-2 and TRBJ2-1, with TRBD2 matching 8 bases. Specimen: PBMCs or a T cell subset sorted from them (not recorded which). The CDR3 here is CASSLAAGGSEQFF. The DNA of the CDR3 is TGTGCCAGCAGCTTAGCGGCGGGGGGAAGTGAGCAGTTCTTC. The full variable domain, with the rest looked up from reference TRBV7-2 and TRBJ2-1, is GAGVSQSPSNKVTEKGKDVELRCDPISGHTALYWYRQSLGQGLEFLIYFQGNSAPDKSGLPSDRFSAERTGGSVSTLTIQRTQQEDSAVYLCASSLAAGGSEQFFGPGTRLTVL.